The sequence of this T cell receptor beta chain was determined in a study of response to subunit inactivated influenza vaccine. This clonotype was counted between two and nine times. TCRdb independently ran MiXCR on the RT-PCR reads; one entry per CDR3 protein. This table has about 540,000 distinct CDR3 sequences, 20% to 25% appearing once. The V gene's germline CDR1 is SGHRS and CDR2 YFSETQ. The CDR3 has 16 residues. V was trimmed by 1 base and J by 5 bases, leaving 17 bases between them. These data were also reused for a study on T cells expressing NK-cell markers. Per that paper: Researchers built TCR beta cDNA using 5'RACE template switching with UMIs. In the group of eight sequenced donors, seven were HCMV-seropositive and one was seronegative. In several experiments, sorting was confined to alpha-beta TCR T cells through use of an anti-gamma-delta TCR antibody. Dominant NKG2C+ clonotypes accounted for about 1.0-8% of CD8+ T cells in a handful of donors. The leading position in the CD3+CD56-NKG2C+ fraction of several donors also went to these clonotypes.

V usage is TRBV5-1 and J usage is TRBJ2-3; D tentatively reads TRBD1 or TRBD2 (5 bases each). Sequencing used CD4+ T cells sorted from PBMCs, obtained about 12 days after vaccination. This receptor was identified in a man aged 50-60 years who received an inactivated influenza vaccine. CDR3 region: CASSLSGTDGRDTQYF. For the CDR3, the DNA is TGCGCCAGCAGCTTGTCAGGGACCGATGGACGAGATACGCAGTATTTT. Variable domain in full (rest from reference TRBV5-1 and TRBJ2-3): KAGVTQTPRYLIKTRGQQVTLSCSPISGHRSVSWYQQTPGQGLQFLFEYFSETQRNKGNFPGRFSGRQFSNSRSEMNVSTLELGDSALYLCASSLSGTDGRDTQYFGPGTRLTVL.